This T cell receptor beta chain is from a study of blood T cell repertoires in COVID-19 (dated by TCRdb to the early 2020s). General notes on the study: Samples covering the acute and convalescent phases of COVID-19 were provided by collaborators in the United States, Italy and Spain. The material from the prospective study consisted of cDNA or gDNA derived from T cells, B-cell-depleted T cells, or PBMCs. Subjects who had been exposed to COVID-19, were actively infected with it, or had recovered from it provided the deeply sampled blood TCRbeta repertoires that made up the dataset. The repertoires were released in a freely available public database meant as a resource for research on the immune response to SARS-CoV-2. Samples were obtained from the ongoing ImmuneRACE study (first 160 participants) and from about 1,300 subjects provided by 6 global collaborators. Nearly every sample came with metadata listing a de-identified subject ID, COVID-19 status, age in years and sex. Where available, HLA class I and class II types were obtained from metadata supplied by the sample provider rather than from assay-based typing.

Turning to this clone: The target of this receptor is not known. It has no much larger one-base neighbor in the sample; base qualities were not kept.

TCRbeta CDR3 regions were amplified from genomic DNA using the immunoSEQ Assay, a bias-controlled multiplex PCR. The study's own analysis went as follows. The number of nucleated cells in each sample was estimated by amplification of reference gene primers within the assay. To quantify the absolute abundance of each unique TCRbeta CDR3 rearrangement, sequence reads were collapsed and filtered. Productive Simpson clonality was computed per sample as the square root of Simpson's diversity index over productive rearrangements. Drawn from immuneACCESS, this table holds only the in-frame rearrangements with V and J called that TCRdb kept. Clones are partly lost; checked studies trace under half to an unresolved V gene and leave the rest unexplained. That table supplies the V and J calls and clone size; D and trimming were determined from the DNA. A total of approximately 200,000 clones appear in this sample, approximately 81% of them only once. Clones ranked in the top ten supply just under 1% of the sample.

Each collaborating institution followed its own protocols to collect whole blood in K2EDTA tubes. For TCRbeta analysis, collaborators shipped samples in one of three forms: frozen whole blood, isolated PBMCs, or DNA extracted from either of those sample types. Paper-wide results and their limitations: Clinical and demographic metadata were provided uncurated, with the amount varying by source and participant.

Including the terminal cysteine and phenylalanine, the CDR3 comprises 16 residues. The sequence is cut down to CDR3 DNA, 48 bases in frame from base 1. CDR1 and CDR2 were assigned from the germline V gene as MDHEN and SYDVKM. V and J lose 5 bases and 6 bases, and a span of 22 bases separates them. Sequencing was carried out using peripheral blood. This TCR was recovered from a man in his forties or fifties with acute or convalescent COVID-19. The V and J segments used are TRBV28 and TRBJ2-5; possibly the D gene is TRBD2, per 6 matching bases. The DNA sequence is as follows: TGTGCCAGCAGTCCCCAAACGTCGGCGGGGAGGAAGACCCAGTACTTC. This translates into CASSPQTSAGRKTQYF.